Included here is one TCR beta chain sequence, with context. Its antigen is unknown. This entry is derived from a study of cytomegalovirus exposure and HLA in healthy donors. The CDR3 is 17 amino acids. Germline CDR1 and CDR2: SGHNT and YYREEE (reference sequence). The ends lost 4 bases at V and 2 bases at J; junction bases unmatched: 5. 60 Vbeta and 13 Jbeta primers were used in PCR. TCRdb keeps only in-frame clones here, not all; method: immunoSEQ multiplex PCR. The sample lists some 130,000 clones, roughly 70% seen once, with around 7% in the top ten. Study-wide points: Follow-up analysis later connected one missense variant in DCLRE1C with trimming of TCR beta V- and J-genes. The CMV antigen specificity of a few CMV-associated chains was confirmed through in vitro analysis.

Sequenced material: PBMCs. The rearrangement joins TRBV5-4 to TRBJ2-1; 14 bases line up with TRBD2. The TCR originated in a man younger than 40 in good health and CMV-seronegative. This CDR3 reads CASSPGTSGGPYNEQFF. The CDR3 DNA is TGTGCCAGCAGCCCCGGGACTAGCGGGGGACCCTACAATGAGCAGTTCTTC.